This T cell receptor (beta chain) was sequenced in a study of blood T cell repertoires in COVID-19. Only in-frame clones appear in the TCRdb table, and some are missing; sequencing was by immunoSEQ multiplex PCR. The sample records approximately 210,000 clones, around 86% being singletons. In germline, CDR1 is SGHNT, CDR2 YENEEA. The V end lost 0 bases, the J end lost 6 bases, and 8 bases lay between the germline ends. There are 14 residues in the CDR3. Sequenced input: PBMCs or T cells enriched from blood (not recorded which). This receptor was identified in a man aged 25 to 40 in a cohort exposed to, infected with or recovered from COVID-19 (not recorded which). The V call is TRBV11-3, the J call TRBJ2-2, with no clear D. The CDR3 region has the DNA TGTGCCAGCAGCTTAGATAGCCCCCCCGGGGAGCTGTTTTTT. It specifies CASSLDSPPGELFF.